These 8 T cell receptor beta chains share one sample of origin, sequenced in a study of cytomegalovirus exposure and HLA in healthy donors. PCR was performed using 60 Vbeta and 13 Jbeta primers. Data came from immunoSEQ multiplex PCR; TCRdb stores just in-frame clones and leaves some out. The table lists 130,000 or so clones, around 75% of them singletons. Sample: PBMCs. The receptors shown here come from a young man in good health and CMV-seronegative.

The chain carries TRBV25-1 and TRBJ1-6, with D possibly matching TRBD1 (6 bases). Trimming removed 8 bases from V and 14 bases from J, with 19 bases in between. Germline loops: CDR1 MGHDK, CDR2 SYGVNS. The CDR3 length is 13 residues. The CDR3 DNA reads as TGTGCCAGCTGGGACACCCTCAATGGGGCCCTCCACTTT. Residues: CASWDTLNGALHF.

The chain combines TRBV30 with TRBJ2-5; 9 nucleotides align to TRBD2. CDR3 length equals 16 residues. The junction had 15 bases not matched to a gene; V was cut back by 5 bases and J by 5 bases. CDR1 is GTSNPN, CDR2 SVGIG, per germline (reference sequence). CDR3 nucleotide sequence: TGTGCCTGGTCTGGCGGGGGGGGCGGGGGCGGGGAGACCCAGTACTTC. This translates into CAWSGGGGGGGETQYF.

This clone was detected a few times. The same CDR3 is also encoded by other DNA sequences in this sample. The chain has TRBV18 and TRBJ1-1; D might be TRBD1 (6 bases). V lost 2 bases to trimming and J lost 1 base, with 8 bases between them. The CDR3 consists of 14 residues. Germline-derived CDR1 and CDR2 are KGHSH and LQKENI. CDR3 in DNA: TGTGCCAGCTCACCAACAGGGACGAACACTGAAGCTTTCTTT. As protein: CASSPTGTNTEAFF.

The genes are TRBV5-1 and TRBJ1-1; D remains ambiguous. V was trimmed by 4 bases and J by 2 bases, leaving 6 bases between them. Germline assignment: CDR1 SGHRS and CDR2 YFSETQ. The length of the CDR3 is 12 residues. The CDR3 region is CASSGQNTEAFF. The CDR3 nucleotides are TGCGCCAGCAGCGGGCAAAACACTGAAGCTTTCTTT.

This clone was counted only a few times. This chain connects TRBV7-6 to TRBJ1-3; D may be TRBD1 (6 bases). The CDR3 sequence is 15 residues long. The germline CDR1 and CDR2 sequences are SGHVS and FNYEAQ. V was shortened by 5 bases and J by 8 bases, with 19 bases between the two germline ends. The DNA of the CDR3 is TGTGCCAGCAGCCCCAGTTCGGGACATATGTACACCATATATTTT. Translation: CASSPSSGHMYTIYF.

The CDR3: CASTLAGNEQFF. As DNA, the CDR3 is TGTGCCAGCACACTAGCGGGGAATGAGCAGTTCTTC. This rearrangement joins TRBV6-6 to TRBJ2-1, with 10 bases that match TRBD2. CDR1 is MNHNY and CDR2 is SVGAGI in the germline V gene (reference sequence). The CDR3 sequence is 12 residues long. The V and J ends lost 7 bases and 7 bases, in that order; junction bases with no gene match: 1.

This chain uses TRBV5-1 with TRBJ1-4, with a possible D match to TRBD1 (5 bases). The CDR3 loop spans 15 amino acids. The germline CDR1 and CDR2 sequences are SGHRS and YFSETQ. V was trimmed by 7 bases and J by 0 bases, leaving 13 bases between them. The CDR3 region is CASCRDSATNEKLFF. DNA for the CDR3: TGCGCCAGCTGCCGTGACAGCGCAACTAATGAAAAACTGTTTTTT. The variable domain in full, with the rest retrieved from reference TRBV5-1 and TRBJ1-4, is KAGVTQTPRYLIKTRGQQVTLSCSPISGHRSVSWYQQTPGQGLQFLFEYFSETQRNKGNFPGRFSGRQFSNSRSEMNVSTLELGDSALYLCASCRDSATNEKLFFGSGTQLSVL.

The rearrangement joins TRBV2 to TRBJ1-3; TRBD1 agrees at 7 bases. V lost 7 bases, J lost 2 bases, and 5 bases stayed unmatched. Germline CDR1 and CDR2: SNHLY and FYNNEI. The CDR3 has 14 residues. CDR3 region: CASNRGSAGNTIYF. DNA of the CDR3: TGTGCCAGCAACAGGGGATCTGCTGGAAACACCATATATTTT.